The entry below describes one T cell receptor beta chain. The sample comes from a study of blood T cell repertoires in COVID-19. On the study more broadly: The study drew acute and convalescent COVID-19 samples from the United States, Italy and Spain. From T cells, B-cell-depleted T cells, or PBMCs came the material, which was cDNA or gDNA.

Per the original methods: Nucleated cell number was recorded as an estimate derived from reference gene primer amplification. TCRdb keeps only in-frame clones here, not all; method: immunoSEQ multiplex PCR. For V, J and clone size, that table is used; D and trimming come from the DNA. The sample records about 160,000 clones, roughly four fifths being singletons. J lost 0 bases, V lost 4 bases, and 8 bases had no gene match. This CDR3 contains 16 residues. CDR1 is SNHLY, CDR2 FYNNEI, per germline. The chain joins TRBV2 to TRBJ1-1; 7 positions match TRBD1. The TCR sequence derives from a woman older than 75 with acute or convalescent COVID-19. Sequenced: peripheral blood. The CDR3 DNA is TGTGCCAGCAGTGGACAGGGAACCTTAATGAACACTGAAGCTTTCTTT. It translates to CASSGQGTLMNTEAFF.